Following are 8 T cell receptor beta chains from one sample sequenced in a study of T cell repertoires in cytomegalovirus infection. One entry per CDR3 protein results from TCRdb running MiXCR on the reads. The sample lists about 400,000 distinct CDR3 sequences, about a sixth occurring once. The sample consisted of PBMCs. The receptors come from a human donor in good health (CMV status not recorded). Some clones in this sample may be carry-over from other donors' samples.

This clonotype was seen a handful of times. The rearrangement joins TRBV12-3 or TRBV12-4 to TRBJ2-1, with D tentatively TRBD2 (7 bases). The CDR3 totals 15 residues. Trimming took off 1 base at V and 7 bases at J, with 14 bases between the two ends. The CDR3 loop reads CASSLGGGRGNEQFF. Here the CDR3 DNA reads TGTGCCAGCAGTTTAGGGGGGGGCAGGGGAAATGAGCAGTTCTTC.

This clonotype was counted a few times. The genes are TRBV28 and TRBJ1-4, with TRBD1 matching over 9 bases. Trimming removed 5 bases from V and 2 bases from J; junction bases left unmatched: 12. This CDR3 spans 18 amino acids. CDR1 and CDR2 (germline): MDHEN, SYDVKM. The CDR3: CASSDPWGQGLTNEKLFF. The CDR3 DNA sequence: TGTGCCAGCAGTGATCCCTGGGGACAGGGATTGACTAATGAAAAACTGTTTTTT.

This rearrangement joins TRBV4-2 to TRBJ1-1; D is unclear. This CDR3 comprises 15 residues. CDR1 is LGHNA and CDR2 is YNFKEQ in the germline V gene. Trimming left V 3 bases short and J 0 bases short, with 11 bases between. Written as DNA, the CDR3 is TGTGCCAGCAGCCAGGACCAGACCTTGAACACTGAAGCTTTCTTT. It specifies CASSQDQTLNTEAFF.

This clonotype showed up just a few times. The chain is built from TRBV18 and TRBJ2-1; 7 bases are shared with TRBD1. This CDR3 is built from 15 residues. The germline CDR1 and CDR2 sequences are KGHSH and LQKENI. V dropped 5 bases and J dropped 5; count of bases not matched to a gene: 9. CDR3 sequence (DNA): TGTGCCAGCTCATACCAGTGGCAGGGGGACAATGAGCAGTTCTTC. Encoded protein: CASSYQWQGDNEQFF. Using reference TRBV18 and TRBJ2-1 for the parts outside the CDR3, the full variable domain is NAGVMQNPRHLVRRRGQEARLRCSPMKGHSHVYWYRQLPEEGLKFMVYLQKENIIDESGMPKERFSAEFPKEGPSILRIQQVVRGDSAAYFCASSYQWQGDNEQFFGPGTRLTVL.

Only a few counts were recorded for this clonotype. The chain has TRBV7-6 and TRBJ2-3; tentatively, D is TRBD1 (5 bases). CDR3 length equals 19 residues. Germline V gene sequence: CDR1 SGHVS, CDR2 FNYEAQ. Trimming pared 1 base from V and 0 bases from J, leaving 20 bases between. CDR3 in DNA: TGTGCCAGCAGCTTAGTGGACACCCACGACTGGTATAGCACAGATACGCAGTATTTT. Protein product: CASSLVDTHDWYSTDTQYF.

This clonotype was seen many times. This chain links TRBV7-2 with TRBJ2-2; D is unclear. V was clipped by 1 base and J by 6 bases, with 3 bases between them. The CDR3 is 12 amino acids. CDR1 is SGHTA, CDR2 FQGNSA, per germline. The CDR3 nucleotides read TGTGCCAGCAGCTTAGTGTCCGGGGAGCTGTTTTTT. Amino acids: CASSLVSGELFF.

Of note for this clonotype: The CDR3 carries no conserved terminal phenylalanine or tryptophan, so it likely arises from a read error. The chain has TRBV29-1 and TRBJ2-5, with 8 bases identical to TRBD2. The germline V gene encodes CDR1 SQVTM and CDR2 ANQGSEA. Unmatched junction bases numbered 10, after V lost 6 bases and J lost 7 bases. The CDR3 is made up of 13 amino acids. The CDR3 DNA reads TGCAGCGTGATTACAGCGGGGGTCGGGACCCAGTACTCC. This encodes CSVITAGVGTQYS.

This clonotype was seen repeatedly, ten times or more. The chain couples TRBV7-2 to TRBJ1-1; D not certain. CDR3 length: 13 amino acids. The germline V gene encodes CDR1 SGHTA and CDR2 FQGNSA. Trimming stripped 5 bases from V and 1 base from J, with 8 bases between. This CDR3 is CASSREQNTEAFF. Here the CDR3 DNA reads TGTGCCAGCAGCCGAGAACAGAACACTGAAGCTTTCTTT. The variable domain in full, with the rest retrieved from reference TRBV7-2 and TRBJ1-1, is GAGVSQSPSNKVTEKGKDVELRCDPISGHTALYWYRQSLGQGLEFLIYFQGNSAPDKSGLPSDRFSAERTGGSVSTLTIQRTQQEDSAVYLCASSREQNTEAFFGQGTRLTVV.